This T cell receptor (beta chain) was recovered during a study of vaccination effects on CD4 cells after COVID-19. Study as a whole: About 2 million PBMC were seeded per well and grown in the presence of 10 IU/ml IL-2 and 8.5 to 10 ug/ml peptides. Study outcomes and limitations: Relatively few convalescent patients took part in the study, which had no early post-infection timepoints.

The germline V and J ends were trimmed by 3 bases and 6 bases, with 12 bases remaining between them. Germline values: CDR1 SNHLY, CDR2 FYNNEI. The CDR3 runs 13 residues. Sequencing was performed with immunoSEQ multiplex PCR; in TCRdb, only in-frame clones are kept and a portion is missing. The sample has tens of thousands of clones, 55% to 65% seen once. On this clone: Its antigen is unknown.

Isolation of CD4+ T cells took place after 10 to 11 days of culture. The sequences come from CD4+ T cells from PBMCs cultured without peptide, collected before COVID-19 vaccination. This chain links TRBV2 with TRBJ2-7; D might be TRBD2 (5 bases). The TCR originated in a human donor who received a COVID-19 vaccine. Here the CDR3 reads CASSDVGSPEQYF. CDR3 DNA sequence: TGTGCCAGCAGTGACGTTGGGAGTCCCGAGCAGTACTTC.